One sample yielded the 18 T cell receptor beta chains listed below, sequenced in a study of T cells after yellow fever vaccination. TCRdb re-analysed the 5' RACE reads in MiXCR, keeping a single row per CDR3 protein. Of 95,000 to 100,000 distinct CDR3 sequences listed, around 5.5% are singletons. Sequenced material: CD8+ T cells sorted from PBMCs, taken 10 days after the yellow fever booster vaccination. The receptors were sampled from a man aged 18-30 years who received the YFV17D yellow fever vaccine.

This clonotype showed up just a few times. The gene calls are TRBV7-2 and TRBJ2-7, with TRBD1 matching over 9 bases. V shed 5 bases, J shed 4 bases, and the junction held 3 bases outside the gene matches. Germline V CDR1 and CDR2: SGHTA, FQGNSA. This CDR3 contains 13 residues. Here the CDR3 DNA reads TGTGCCAGCAGCCCGGACAGGGGATACGAGCAGTACTTC. Residues: CASSPDRGYEQYF.

This clonotype was seen a few times. The V and J genes are TRBV27 and TRBJ2-7, with D possibly TRBD2 on 6 matching bases. CDR1 MNHEY and CDR2 SMNVEV come from the germline V gene (reference sequence). This CDR3 has 11 amino acids. The ends were cut back, 8 bases at V and 4 bases at J, with 9 bases in the middle. The CDR3 region has the DNA TGTGCCAGCGGTCGGGGGTACGAGCAGTACGTC. Its protein product is CASGRGYEQYV.

CDR3 region: CSAEGLEETQYF. In DNA, the CDR3 is TGCAGTGCTGAGGGCCTGGAAGAGACCCAGTACTTC. The rearrangement joins TRBV20-1 to TRBJ2-5; D might be TRBD2 (5 bases). Trimming shortened V by 5 bases and J by 3 bases, and 10 bases separated the two germline ends. The CDR3 extends over 12 amino acids. Germline-derived CDR1 and CDR2 are DFQATT and SNEGSKA (reference sequence).

There are many counts of this clonotype. This chain connects TRBV7-8 to TRBJ1-6, with a weak D call TRBD1 (5 bases). V lost 5 bases and J 2 bases, leaving 19 bases between the germline ends. The CDR3 contains 18 residues. Germline assignment: CDR1 SGHVS and CDR2 FQNEAQ. DNA of the CDR3: TGTGCCAGCAGCACAACTACCCGGGACTCCACCTATAATTCACCCCTCCACTTT. It translates to CASSTTTRDSTYNSPLHF.

This clonotype was observed a handful of times. The genes are TRBV4-1 and TRBJ2-1; the match to TRBD1 covers 8 bases. The CDR3 is made up of 15 amino acids. The germline CDR1 and CDR2 sequences are MGHRA and YSYEKL. J gave up 8 bases and V 0 bases, and 6 bases lay outside the gene matches. The CDR3: CASSQDRQGMDEQFF. The CDR3 bases are TGCGCCAGCAGCCAAGACCGACAGGGGATGGATGAGCAGTTCTTC.

This clonotype has just a few counts. The gene calls are TRBV4-1 and TRBJ2-7; D gene uncertain. The V and J ends lost 0 bases and 4 bases respectively, with 4 bases between them. This CDR3 region has 12 residues. Germline-derived CDR1 and CDR2 are MGHRA and YSYEKL. In nucleotides, the CDR3 is TGCGCCAGCAGCCAAGATGGGTACGAGCAGTACGTC. Amino acids: CASSQDGYEQYV.

This clonotype has only a few counts. The chain uses TRBV12-5 and TRBJ2-3; D perhaps matches TRBD2 (6 bases). Trimming shortened V by 11 bases and J by 2 bases, and 20 bases separated the two germline ends. The CDR3 runs 15 residues. The germline CDR1 and CDR2 sequences are LGHNT and FRNRAP. The CDR3 loop is CAGSAGQTPTDTQYF. CDR3 in DNA: TGTGCTGGATCGGCGGGGCAAACCCCCACAGATACGCAGTATTTT.

The chain couples TRBV27 to TRBJ2-1; TRBD2 agrees at 10 bases. The germline V gene encodes CDR1 MNHEY and CDR2 SMNVEV (reference sequence). V trimming: 2 bases; J trimming: 5 bases; junction bases outside the gene matches: 9. The CDR3 consists of 17 residues. CDR3 protein: CASSLNVAGGPNNEQFF. DNA for the CDR3: TGTGCCAGCAGTTTAAATGTAGCGGGGGGCCCCAACAATGAGCAGTTCTTC.

This clonotype was observed a few times. The chain carries TRBV19 and TRBJ1-1; a weak D match, TRBD1 (5 bases). Germline assignment: CDR1 LNHDA and CDR2 SQIVND (reference sequence). CDR3 size: 13 residues. Trimming left V 5 bases short and J 1 base short, with 8 bases between. The CDR3 DNA follows: TGTGCCAGTAGTGACACAGGGAACACTGAAGCTTTCTTT. Protein product: CASSDTGNTEAFF.

This clonotype was seen only a few times. The genes are TRBV12-3 or TRBV12-4 and TRBJ1-1; D perhaps matches TRBD1 (5 bases). The CDR3 runs to 17 residues. The ends were cut back, 3 bases at V and 1 base at J, with 18 bases in the middle. The CDR3 sequence: CASSFGQAYGGNTEAFF. In nucleotides, the CDR3 is TGTGCCAGCAGTTTCGGGCAGGCCTATGGGGGGAACACTGAAGCTTTCTTT.

V usage is TRBV6-6 and J usage is TRBJ1-2; TRBD1 agrees at 11 bases. V trimming: 6 bases; J trimming: 0 bases; junction bases outside the gene matches: 3. Germline loops: CDR1 MNHNY, CDR2 SVGAGI (reference sequence). There are 15 residues in the CDR3. The CDR3, as DNA: TGTGCCAGCAGGGACAGGGGGCTAGCTAACTATGGCTACACCTTC. This sequence encodes CASRDRGLANYGYTF.

This clonotype occurred a few times. V is TRBV27 and J is TRBJ1-2, with 7 bases lining up with TRBD1. CDR1 MNHEY and CDR2 SMNVEV come from the germline V gene (reference sequence). The CDR3 is 15 amino acids. The V gene end was trimmed by 3 bases and the J gene end by 4 bases; junction bases not matched to a gene: 8. CDR3 coding DNA: TGTGCCAGCAGTTTTTCCAGGGGGGTTCCCTATGGCTACACCTTC. Encoded protein: CASSFSRGVPYGYTF.

This chain uses TRBV5-1 with TRBJ1-1, with 9 bases aligning to TRBD1. The CDR3 is 15 amino acids. V trimming: 5 bases; J trimming: 3 bases; junction bases outside the gene matches: 8. Germline-derived CDR1 and CDR2 are SGHRS and YFSETQ. This CDR3 is CASSGPGTGYTEAFF. The CDR3 region has the DNA TGCGCCAGCAGTGGGCCCGGGACAGGGTACACTGAAGCTTTCTTT.

This chain joins TRBV12-3 or TRBV12-4 and TRBJ2-7, with D possibly being TRBD2 (6 bases). The V and J ends lost 1 base and 7 bases respectively, with 11 bases between them. The CDR3 totals 13 residues. The CDR3 protein is CASSLGAGREQYF. CDR3 nucleotides: TGTGCCAGCAGTTTAGGGGCGGGGAGGGAGCAGTACTTC.

Remarks on this clonotype: One junction end does not reproduce the germline sequence, and a read error may be involved. CDR3 protein: CASSQEGAGYNQPQHF. Here the CDR3 DNA reads TGCGCCAGCAGCCAAGAGGGGGCGGGGTACAATCAGCCCCAGCACTTT. The J gene is TRBJ1-5, the V gene TRBV4-1, with D tentatively TRBD1 (6 bases). Per the germline V gene, CDR1 is MGHRA and CDR2 is YSYEKL. This CDR3 comprises 16 residues.

This clonotype has just a few counts. The genes are TRBV19 and TRBJ1-5; D remains unclear. The ends were cut back, 3 bases at V and 6 bases at J, with 15 bases in the middle. This CDR3 comprises 15 residues. Per the germline V gene, CDR1 is LNHDA and CDR2 is SQIVND (reference sequence). The CDR3 DNA sequence: TGTGCCAGTAGTATTGACCGACCGCCCAGTCAGCCCCAGCATTTT. Translation: CASSIDRPPSQPQHF.

This clonotype was counted between two and nine times. The chain combines TRBV21-1 with TRBJ1-1. TRBV21-1 is an annotated pseudogene. The CDR3 loop spans 20 amino acids. The chain's CDR3 is CASSNSKKGEGINENTEAFF. For the CDR3, the DNA is TGTGCCAGCAGCAATTCGAAAAAGGGTGAGGGAATTAACGAGAACACTGAAGCTTTCTTT.

Only a few counts were recorded for this clonotype. The chain recombines TRBV12-3 or TRBV12-4 with TRBJ1-1, with 7 bases identical to TRBD1. This CDR3 is built from 16 residues. Germline trimming cut 5 bases from V and 5 bases from J; bases unmatched to any gene: 14. The CDR3 sequence: CASSLIGTGVSTEAFF. The DNA for the CDR3 is TGTGCCAGCAGTCTAATTGGTACAGGGGTGTCGACTGAAGCTTTCTTT.